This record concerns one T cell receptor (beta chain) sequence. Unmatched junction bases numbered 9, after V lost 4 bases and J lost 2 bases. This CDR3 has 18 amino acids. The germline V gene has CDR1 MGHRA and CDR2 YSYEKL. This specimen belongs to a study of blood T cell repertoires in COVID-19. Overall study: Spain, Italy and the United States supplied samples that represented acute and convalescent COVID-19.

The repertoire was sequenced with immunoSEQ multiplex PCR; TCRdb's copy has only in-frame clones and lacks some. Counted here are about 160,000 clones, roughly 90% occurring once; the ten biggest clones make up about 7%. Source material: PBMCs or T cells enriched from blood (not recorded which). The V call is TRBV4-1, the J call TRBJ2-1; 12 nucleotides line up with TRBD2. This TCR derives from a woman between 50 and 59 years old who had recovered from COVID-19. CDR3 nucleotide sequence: TGCGCCAGCAGCCTAACCGGGACTAGCGGGTCTACCTACAATGAGCAGTTCTTC. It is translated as CASSLTGTSGSTYNEQFF.